This TCR beta chain was recovered during a study of cytomegalovirus exposure and HLA in healthy donors. Study-level points and caveats: In the approximately 130 validation repertoires, approximately 94% of cluster scores exceeded 0, per a later analysis. Whilst most TCR sequences proved rare, a subset of public TCRs occurred across many donors.

On this clone: Its target is not known.

CDR3 length equals 16 residues. Germline V lookup: CDR1 MNHEY, CDR2 SMNVEV (reference sequence). The germline V and J ends were trimmed by 6 bases and 4 bases, with 18 bases remaining between them. Here immunoSEQ multiplex PCR was the method, and the copy in TCRdb shows in-frame clones only, minus some. The sample lists under 250,000 clones; roughly 87% were seen once. V is TRBV27 and J is TRBJ1-4; the D gene is possibly TRBD1 (5 bases). This TCR came from a man aged 18 to 29 in good health and CMV-seropositive. The sample was PBMCs. The CDR3 loop reads CASSPLAGGHNEKLFF. CDR3 sequence (DNA): TGTGCCAGCAGCCCTTTGGCCGGGGGTCATAATGAAAAACTGTTTTTT.